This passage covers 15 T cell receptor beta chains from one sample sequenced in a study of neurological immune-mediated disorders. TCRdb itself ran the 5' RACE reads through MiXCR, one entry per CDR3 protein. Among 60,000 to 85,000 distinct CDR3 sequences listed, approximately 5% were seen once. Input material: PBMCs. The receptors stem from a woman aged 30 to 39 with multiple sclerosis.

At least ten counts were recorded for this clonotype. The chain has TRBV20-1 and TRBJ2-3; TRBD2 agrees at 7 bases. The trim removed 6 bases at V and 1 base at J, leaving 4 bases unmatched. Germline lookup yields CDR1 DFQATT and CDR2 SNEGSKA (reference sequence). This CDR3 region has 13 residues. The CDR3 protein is CSAESGGTDTQYF. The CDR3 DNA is TGCAGTGCGGAGAGCGGGGGCACAGATACGCAGTATTTT.

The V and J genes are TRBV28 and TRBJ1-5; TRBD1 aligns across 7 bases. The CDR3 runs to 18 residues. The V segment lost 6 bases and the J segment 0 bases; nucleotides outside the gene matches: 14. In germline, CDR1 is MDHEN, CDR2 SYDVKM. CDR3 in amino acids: CASSPGTDIVYSNQPQHF. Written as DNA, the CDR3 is TGTGCCAGCAGCCCGGGGACAGACATTGTATATAGCAATCAGCCCCAGCATTTT. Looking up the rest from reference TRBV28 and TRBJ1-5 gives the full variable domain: DVKVTQSSRYLVKRTGEKVFLECVQDMDHENMFWYRQDPGLGLRLIYFSYDVKMKEKGDIPEGYSVSREKKERFSLILESASTNQTSMYLCASSPGTDIVYSNQPQHFGDGTRLSIL.

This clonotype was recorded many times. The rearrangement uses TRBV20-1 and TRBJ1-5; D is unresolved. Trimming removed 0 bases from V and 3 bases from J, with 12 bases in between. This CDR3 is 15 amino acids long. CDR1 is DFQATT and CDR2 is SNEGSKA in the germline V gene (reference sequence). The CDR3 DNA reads TGCAGTGCTAGAGATAATGGGTTCCCCAATCAGCCCCAGCATTTT. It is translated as CSARDNGFPNQPQHF.

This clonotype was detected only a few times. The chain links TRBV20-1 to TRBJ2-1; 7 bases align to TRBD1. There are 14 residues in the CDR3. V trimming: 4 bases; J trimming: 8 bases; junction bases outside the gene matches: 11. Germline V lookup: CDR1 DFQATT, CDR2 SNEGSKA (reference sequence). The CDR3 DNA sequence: TGCAGTGCTAAGGGGACAGATTTCTTGGATGAGCAGTTCTTC. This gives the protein CSAKGTDFLDEQFF.

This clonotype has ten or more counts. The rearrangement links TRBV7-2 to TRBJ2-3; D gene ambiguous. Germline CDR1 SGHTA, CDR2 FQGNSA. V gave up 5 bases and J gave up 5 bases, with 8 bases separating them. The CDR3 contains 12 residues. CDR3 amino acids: CASSGFGDTQYF. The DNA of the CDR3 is TGTGCCAGCAGCGGGTTCGGAGATACGCAGTATTTT.

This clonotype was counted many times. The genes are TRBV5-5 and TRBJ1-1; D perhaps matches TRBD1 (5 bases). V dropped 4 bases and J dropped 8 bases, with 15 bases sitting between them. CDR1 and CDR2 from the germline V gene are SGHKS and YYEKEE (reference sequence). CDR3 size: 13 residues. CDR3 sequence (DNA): TGTGCCAGCAGCCCTGGGGGTTTTGGGGAAGCTTTCTTT. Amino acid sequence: CASSPGGFGEAFF.

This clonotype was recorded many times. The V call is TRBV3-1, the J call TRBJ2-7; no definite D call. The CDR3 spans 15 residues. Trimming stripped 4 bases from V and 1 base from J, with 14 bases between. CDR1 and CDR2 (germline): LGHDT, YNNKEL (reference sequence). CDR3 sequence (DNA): TGTGCCAGCAGCCCGCGGCGGATGGTTTCCTACGAGCAGTACTTC. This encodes CASSPRRMVSYEQYF.

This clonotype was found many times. CDR3 bases: TGTGCCAGCAGCCTTCCGGGCCATAAGGACTATGGCTACACCTTC. Translation gives CASSLPGHKDYGYTF. J is TRBJ1-2 and V is TRBV5-5; D not certain. Germline values: CDR1 SGHKS, CDR2 YYEKEE (reference sequence). Deletions cut 4 bases from V and 3 bases from J, with 16 bases between. CDR3 length: 15 residues. Filled out from reference TRBV5-5 and TRBJ1-2, the complete variable domain reads DAGVTQSPTHLIKTRGQQVTLRCSPISGHKSVSWYQQVLGQGPQFIFQYYEKEERGRGNFPDRFSARQFPNYSSELNVNALLLGDSALYLCASSLPGHKDYGYTFGSGTRLTVV.

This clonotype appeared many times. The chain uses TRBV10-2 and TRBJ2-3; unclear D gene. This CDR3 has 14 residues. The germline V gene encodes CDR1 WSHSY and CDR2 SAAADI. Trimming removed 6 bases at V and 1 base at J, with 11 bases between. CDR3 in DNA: TGCGCCAGCAGAGACAATAGGGGCACAGATACGCAGTATTTT. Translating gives CASRDNRGTDTQYF.

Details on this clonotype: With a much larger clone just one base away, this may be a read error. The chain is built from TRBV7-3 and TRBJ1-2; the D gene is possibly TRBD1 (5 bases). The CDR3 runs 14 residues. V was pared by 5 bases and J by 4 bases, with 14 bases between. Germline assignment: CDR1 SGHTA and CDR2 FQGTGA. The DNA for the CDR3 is TGTGCCAGCAGCCACGGGGCAGGCCTCTATGGCTACACCTTC. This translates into CASSHGAGLYGYTF.

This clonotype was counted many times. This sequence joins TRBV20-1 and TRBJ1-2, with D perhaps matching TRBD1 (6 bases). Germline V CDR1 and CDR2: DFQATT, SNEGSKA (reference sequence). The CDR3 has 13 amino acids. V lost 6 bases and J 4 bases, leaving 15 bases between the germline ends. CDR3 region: CSASSRGVYGYTF. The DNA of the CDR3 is TGCAGTGCCTCGAGCAGGGGAGTCTATGGCTACACCTTC.

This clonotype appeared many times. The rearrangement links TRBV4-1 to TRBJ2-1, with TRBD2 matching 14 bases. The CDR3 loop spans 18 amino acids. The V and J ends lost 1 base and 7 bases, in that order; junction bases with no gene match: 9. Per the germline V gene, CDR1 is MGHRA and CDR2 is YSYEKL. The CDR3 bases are TGCGCCAGCAGCCAAGGGGCACGACTAGCGGGGGGGCTTAATGAGCAGTTCTTC. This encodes CASSQGARLAGGLNEQFF.

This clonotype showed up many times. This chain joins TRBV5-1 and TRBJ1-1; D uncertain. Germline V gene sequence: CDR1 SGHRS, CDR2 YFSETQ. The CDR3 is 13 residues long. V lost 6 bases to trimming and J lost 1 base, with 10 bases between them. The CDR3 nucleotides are TGCGCCAGCACAAGAGACTGGAACACTGAAGCTTTCTTT. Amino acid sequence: CASTRDWNTEAFF.

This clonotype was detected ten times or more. In DNA, the CDR3 is TGCGCCAGCAGCCTCCCAGGAGAAATGTACGAGCAGTACTTC. This encodes CASSLPGEMYEQYF. V gene TRBV5-1 combines with J gene TRBJ2-7; D not resolved. This CDR3 is built from 14 residues. Per the germline V gene, CDR1 is SGHRS and CDR2 is YFSETQ. With 4 bases removed from V and 4 bases from J, the gap between germline ends came to 15 bases.

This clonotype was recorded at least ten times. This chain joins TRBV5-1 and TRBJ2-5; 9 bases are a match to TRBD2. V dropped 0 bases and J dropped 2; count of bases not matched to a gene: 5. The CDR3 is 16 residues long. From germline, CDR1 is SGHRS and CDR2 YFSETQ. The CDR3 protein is CASSLGAAGGQETQYF. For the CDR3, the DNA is TGCGCCAGCAGCTTGGGGGCAGCGGGGGGACAAGAGACCCAGTACTTC.